This TCR beta chain originates from a study of blood T cell repertoires in COVID-19. Generated by immunoSEQ multiplex PCR, the TCRdb table keeps only in-frame clones and is missing some. The table has 140,000 to 150,000 clones, around 80% seen once. V lost 5 bases to trimming and J lost 0 bases, with 11 bases between them. The CDR3 contains 15 residues. Germline CDR1 reads SGHAT; CDR2 reads FQNNGV. Source material: peripheral blood. The V gene is TRBV11-2, the J gene TRBJ2-1, with D hard to call. The source is a man aged 55 to 70 with acute or convalescent COVID-19. For the CDR3, the DNA is TGTGCCAGCAGCCCGCGCGGTGACTCCTACAATGAGCAGTTCTTC. Protein: CASSPRGDSYNEQFF.